This T cell receptor beta chain was obtained from a study of blood T cell repertoires in COVID-19. The overall study: COVID-19 samples from acute and convalescent phases originated in the United States, Italy and Spain. In each case, the material was cDNA or gDNA derived from T cells, B-cell-depleted T cells, or PBMCs.

Per the study methods: Amplifying reference gene primers gave estimates of nucleated cell counts. Using immunoSEQ multiplex PCR, the repertoire was profiled, and TCRdb retains in-frame clones only, with some absent. Clone size and the V and J calls come from that table; the DNA yielded D and trimming. The sample has 97,000 or so clones; approximately 84% are singletons. Per germline, CDR1 LGHDT and CDR2 YNNKEL (reference sequence). The V end was cut by 5 bases, the J end by 1 base, with 14 bases between. This CDR3 has 15 amino acids. The source is a man in his forties or fifties with active or convalescent COVID-19. The chain is built from TRBV3-1 (or the pseudogene TRBV3-2) and TRBJ1-1; D unresolved. Sequenced: peripheral blood. This chain's CDR3 is CASSAHGGGNTEAFF. CDR3 bases: TGTGCCAGCAGCGCCCACGGAGGAGGGAACACTGAAGCTTTCTTT.